The sequence of this T cell receptor beta chain was determined in a study of multiple sclerosis patients with progressive multifocal leukoencephalopathy. Here immunoSEQ multiplex PCR was the method, and the copy in TCRdb shows in-frame clones only, minus some. Of fewer than 40,000 clones in the sample, more than 85% are singletons; the top ten hold more than 3%. Notes on the study in general: Lower normalized Shannon entropy suggested reduced TRB diversity in most PML patients.

Of note for this clone: Its target is unknown. The junction does not match germline at one end; this may be a read error.

Stated time point: time of PML onset. This sample comprised PBMCs, obtained from a patient treated with natalizumab. This receptor was taken from a human donor with progressive multifocal leukoencephalopathy.

CDR3 bases: TGTACCAGCAGTGGCAATGAGCAGTTCTTC. Amino acids: CTSSGNEQFF. The V call is TRBV6-6, the J call TRBJ2-1; unclear D gene. This CDR3 is 10 amino acids long. Germline loops: CDR1 MNHNY, CDR2 SVGAGI (reference sequence).